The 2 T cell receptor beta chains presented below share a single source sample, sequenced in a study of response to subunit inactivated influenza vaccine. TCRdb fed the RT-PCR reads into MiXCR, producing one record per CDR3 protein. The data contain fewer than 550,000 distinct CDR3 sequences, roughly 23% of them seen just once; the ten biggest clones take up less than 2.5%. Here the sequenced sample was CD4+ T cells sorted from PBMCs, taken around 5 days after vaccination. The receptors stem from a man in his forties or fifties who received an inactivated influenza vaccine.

CDR3 sequence: CASSQELAGGGETQYF. The CDR3 nucleotides are TGCGCCAGCAGCCAGGAGCTAGCGGGAGGTGGAGAGACCCAGTACTTC. This chain joins TRBV4-3 and TRBJ2-5; 11 bases map to TRBD2. This CDR3 comprises 16 residues. Trimming removed 3 bases from V and 4 bases from J; junction bases left unmatched: 7. The V gene's germline CDR1 is LGHNA and CDR2 YSLEER.

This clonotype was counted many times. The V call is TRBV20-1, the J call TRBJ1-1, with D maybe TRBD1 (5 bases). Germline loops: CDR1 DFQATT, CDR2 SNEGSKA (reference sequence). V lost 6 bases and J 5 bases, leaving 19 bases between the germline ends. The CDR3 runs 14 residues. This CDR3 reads CSAWTPGGETEAFF. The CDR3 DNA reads TGCAGTGCGTGGACCCCTGGGGGAGAGACTGAAGCTTTCTTT.